The 10 T cell receptor beta chains reported below all come from one sample, sequenced in a study of Graves' ophthalmopathy and Graves' hyperthyroidism. Beta-chain TCR CDR3 regions were amplified from RNA transcripts. The workflow started with a first-round RT-PCR run with HTBI primers and then moved on to a second-round multiplex PCR. TCRdb re-called the multiplex PCR reads with MiXCR, one entry per CDR3 protein. In the table there are hundreds of thousands of distinct CDR3 sequences, roughly 20% of which are singletons. The specimen sequenced was peripheral blood. Every receptor here comes from a young woman with stable Graves' hyperthyroidism. Some clones in this sample may be carry-over from other donors' samples.

This clonotype was seen at least ten times. The chain uses TRBV15 and TRBJ2-7; 8 bases are a match to TRBD1. With V trimmed by 0 bases and J by 5 bases, 9 bases remained unmatched. CDR1 and CDR2 from the germline V gene are LNHNV and YYDKDF (reference sequence). The CDR3 runs 16 residues. In nucleotides, the CDR3 is TGTGCCACCAGCAGAGAGAATCACAGGGGGGAAGACGAGCAGTACTTC. It translates to CATSRENHRGEDEQYF.

This clonotype was observed once. The DNA for the CDR3 is TGTGCCAGCATAGGACAGGGGAGAGTGGGTCAGCCCCAGCATTTT. As protein: CASIGQGRVGQPQHF. This chain connects TRBV6-1 to TRBJ1-5; 9 bases map to TRBD1. The CDR3 consists of 15 residues. CDR1 is MNHNS, CDR2 SASEGT, per germline. V was pared by 7 bases and J by 6 bases, with 10 bases of the junction left unmatched.

The CDR3 DNA is TGTGCCAGCAGCCAAGAAGACAGCAATCAGCCCCAGCATTTT. Its protein product is CASSQEDSNQPQHF. The V gene is TRBV14, the J gene TRBJ1-5; no reliable D call. V lost 0 bases and J lost 1, with 4 bases in between. This CDR3 is 14 amino acids long. CDR1 is SGHDN, CDR2 FVKESK, per germline. Filled out from reference TRBV14 and TRBJ1-5, the complete variable domain reads EAGVTQFPSHSVIEKGQTVTLRCDPISGHDNLYWYRRVMGKEIKFLLHFVKESKQDESGMPNNRFLAERTGGTYSTLKVQPAELEDSGVYFCASSQEDSNQPQHFGDGTRLSIL.

Many counts were recorded for this clonotype. This chain links TRBV5-1 with TRBJ1-2; no reliable D call. Germline V lookup: CDR1 SGHRS, CDR2 YFSETQ. Trimming pared 4 bases from V and 4 bases from J, leaving 23 bases between. This CDR3 is 17 amino acids long. The chain's CDR3 is CASSALGTALDIYGYTF. CDR3 coding DNA: TGCGCCAGCAGCGCCCTGGGTACGGCACTCGACATCTATGGCTACACCTTC.

This clonotype was seen repeatedly, ten times or more. V is TRBV27 and J is TRBJ1-5; D call uncertain. Trimming took 4 bases from V and 9 from J, leaving 22 bases between them. The CDR3 covers 16 residues. CDR1 is MNHEY, CDR2 SMNVEV, per germline (reference sequence). Here the CDR3 reads CASSSFMTKGYRPQHF. The CDR3 DNA is TGTGCCAGCAGTTCCTTTATGACAAAGGGTTATCGGCCCCAGCATTTT.

This clonotype was seen many times. The genes are TRBV25-1 and TRBJ1-6; D is possibly TRBD1 (5 bases). The CDR3 has 15 residues. Germline V gene data show CDR1 as MGHDK and CDR2 as SYGVNS. V was trimmed by 2 bases and J by 8 bases, leaving 13 bases between them. In nucleotides, the CDR3 is TGTGCCAGCAGTGAAGTCGGGACGGGATATTCACCCCTCCACTTT. Protein product: CASSEVGTGYSPLHF. The full variable domain, rest sourced from reference TRBV25-1 and TRBJ1-6, is EADIYQTPRYLVIGTGKKITLECSQTMGHDKMYWYQQDPGMELHLIHYSYGVNSTEKGDLSSESTVSRIRTEHFPLTLESARPSHTSQYLCASSEVGTGYSPLHFGNGTRLTVT.

The chain uses TRBV27 and TRBJ2-5, with D tentatively TRBD1 or TRBD2 (7 bases each). This CDR3 comprises 14 residues. V lost 4 bases and J lost 4, with 13 bases in between. CDR1 and CDR2 from the germline V gene are MNHEY and SMNVEV (reference sequence). The CDR3 coding sequence is TGTGCCAGCAGTTCGACAGGGAGGGGAGAGACCCAGTACTTC. This sequence encodes CASSSTGRGETQYF.

The table lists this clonotype with many counts. The V and J genes are TRBV9 and TRBJ2-2; unclear D gene. The germline V and J ends were trimmed by 0 bases and 5 bases, with 8 bases remaining between them. The CDR3 totals 14 residues. The germline gives CDR1 SGDLS, CDR2 YYNGEE. The CDR3 reads CASSVGLYTGELFF. The CDR3, as DNA: TGTGCCAGCAGCGTAGGACTGTATACCGGGGAGCTGTTTTTT.

This clonotype was found many times. The chain is built from TRBV7-2 and TRBJ2-5, with D possibly matching TRBD1 (6 bases). The CDR3 totals 16 residues. Per germline, CDR1 SGHTA and CDR2 FQGNSA. The V gene lost 5 bases and the J gene lost 2 bases, with 18 bases spanning the gap. This chain's CDR3 is CASSPGVARGQETQYF. The CDR3, as DNA: TGTGCCAGCAGCCCTGGGGTAGCGAGGGGGCAAGAGACCCAGTACTTC.

The count of this clonotype is one. It is likely a read error, because the conserved phenylalanine at the end of the CDR3 is missing. The chain uses TRBV7-6 and TRBJ1-3; D is unresolved. Trimming removed 1 base from V and 0 bases from J, with 7 bases in between. This CDR3 has 15 residues. CDR1 and CDR2 (germline): SGHVS, FNYEAQ. CDR3 DNA sequence: TGTGCCAGCAGCTTAGACTTCGGCTCTGGAAACACCATATATTAT. This gives the protein CASSLDFGSGNTIYY.